This T cell receptor beta chain was recovered during a study of CD8+CD57+ T cells in acquired aplastic anemia. For the study at large: Sorted CD4+ and CD8+ cell DNA averaged approximately 3.4 ug.

A remark on this clonotype: The antigen remains unidentified.

Genomic DNA constituted the template upon which TCR beta VDJ and CDR3 profiling was performed. TCRdb reprocessed the reads with MiXCR, giving one entry per CDR3 protein. The sample yields around 200,000 distinct CDR3 sequences, 63% seen once. In patients chosen for sequencing, flow cytometry had shown CD8+CD57+ cell expansion. Severe acquired aplastic anemia was present in every patient. Study results and caveats: Any difference that existed in CD8+ Simpson's diversity between patients and controls was not significant.

The specimen was sorted CD4+, CD8+, or CD8+CD57+ T cells (not recorded which) from PBMCs. This sequence was found in a human donor with aplastic anemia.

The CDR3 spells CASSGGGSQRYNEQFF. In DNA form, the CDR3 reads TGTGCCAGCAGTGGGGGAGGGTCCCAAAGGTACAATGAGCAGTTCTTC. The rearrangement uses TRBV25-1 and TRBJ2-1; 7 bases align to TRBD2. The CDR3 runs to 16 residues. V was pared by 4 bases and J by 4 bases, with 10 bases of the junction left unmatched. In germline, CDR1 is MGHDK, CDR2 SYGVNS.